The 19 T cell receptor beta chains below all came from one sample that was sequenced in a study of radiotherapy plus CTLA-4 blockade in lung cancer. Assay used: immunoSEQ multiplex PCR; TCRdb lists only in-frame clones, some missing. This table holds some 33,000 clones, roughly three quarters found once. The source was peripheral blood, collected from a patient treated with radiotherapy plus ipilimumab. All receptors come from a human donor with non-small cell lung cancer whose response to radiotherapy plus ipilimumab could not be evaluated.

The chain combines TRBV7-2 with TRBJ2-2; 7 bases agree with TRBD1. The CDR3 extends over 15 amino acids. V lost 5 bases, J lost 1 base, and 4 bases stayed unmatched. In germline, CDR1 is SGHTA, CDR2 FQGNSA. The CDR3 is CASSRGTENTGELFF. CDR3 sequence (DNA): TGTGCCAGCAGCCGAGGGACAGAGAACACCGGGGAGCTGTTTTTT.

The genes are TRBV7-9 and TRBJ2-3; no firm D call. V gave up 3 bases and J gave up 1 base, with 11 bases separating them. CDR1 SEHNR and CDR2 FQNEAQ come from the germline V gene (reference sequence). CDR3 size: 15 residues. For the CDR3, the DNA is TGTGCCAGCAGCTTGGTGGGCCAGGGCACAGATACGCAGTATTTT. The encoded protein is CASSLVGQGTDTQYF.

For the CDR3, the DNA is TGCGCCAGCAGTGAGTTGAACAGGGGCACTGAAGCTTTCTTT. Its protein is CASSELNRGTEAFF. The chain joins TRBV10-1 to TRBJ1-1; 7 bases line up with TRBD1. This CDR3 region has 14 residues. The germline V gene has CDR1 WNHNN and CDR2 SYGVQD (reference sequence). With 1 base clipped from V and 4 bases from J, the junction kept 3 bases outside the gene matches.

About this clone: Other DNA sequences within the sample encode an identical CDR3. V and J are TRBV11-3 and TRBJ2-2, with 10 bases fitting TRBD1. The CDR3 spans 15 residues. Germline CDR1 and CDR2: SGHNT and YENEEA. V lost 5 bases, J lost 4 bases, and 4 bases stayed unmatched. The CDR3 sequence: CASSRQGARTGELFF. Here the CDR3 DNA reads TGTGCCAGCAGCCGACAGGGGGCGCGCACCGGGGAGCTGTTTTTT. Looking up the rest from reference TRBV11-3 and TRBJ2-2 gives the full variable domain: EAGVVQSPRYKIIEKKQPVAFWCNPISGHNTLYWYLQNLGQGPELLIRYENEEAVDDSQLPKDRFSAERLKGVDSTLKIQPAELGDSAVYLCASSRQGARTGELFFGEGSRLTVL.

The rearrangement uses TRBV2 and TRBJ2-1; D uncertain. Germline lookup yields CDR1 SNHLY and CDR2 FYNNEI. V was shortened by 7 bases and J by 5 bases, with 15 bases between the two germline ends. CDR3 length equals 14 residues. Written as DNA, the CDR3 is TGTGCCAGCAAGGTGGCTAGTTGGGACAATGAGCAGTTCTTC. Protein: CASKVASWDNEQFF.

The chain joins TRBV19 to TRBJ2-1; 9 nucleotides agree with TRBD1. The germline gives CDR1 LNHDA, CDR2 SQIVND (reference sequence). This CDR3 region has 17 residues. The V segment lost 6 bases and the J segment 4 bases; nucleotides outside the gene matches: 13. The CDR3 spells CASRNSPGQGEYNEQFF. CDR3 nucleotides: TGTGCCAGTAGGAACTCACCGGGACAGGGAGAATACAATGAGCAGTTCTTC.

J is TRBJ1-1 and V is TRBV7-9; 8 bases are a match to TRBD1. J gave up 0 bases and V 1 base, and 1 base lay outside the gene matches. The length of the CDR3 is 15 residues. Germline loops: CDR1 SEHNR, CDR2 FQNEAQ (reference sequence). In DNA, the CDR3 is TGTGCCAGCAGCTTAGGGGGACAGGTGAACACTGAAGCTTTCTTT. It translates to CASSLGGQVNTEAFF.

This clone appeared a few times. The chain couples TRBV7-3 to TRBJ2-3, with D possibly TRBD2 on 5 matching bases. The CDR3 has 13 amino acids. Germline V CDR1 and CDR2: SGHTA, FQGTGA. The V end lost 5 bases, the J end lost 3 bases, and 9 bases lay between the germline ends. Written as DNA, the CDR3 is TGTGCCAGCAGCCCCGGACTTACAGATACGCAGTATTTT. It encodes CASSPGLTDTQYF.

The gene calls are TRBV7-9 and TRBJ2-1; TRBD2 agrees at 7 bases. The CDR3 runs 14 residues. Germline V gene lookup returns CDR1 SEHNR and CDR2 FQNEAQ (reference sequence). The J segment lost 4 bases and the V segment lost 3 bases, leaving 3 bases of the junction unmatched. The CDR3, as DNA: TGTGCCAGCAGCTTCGGGGGGTATTACAATGAGCAGTTCTTC. Protein product: CASSFGGYYNEQFF.

The chain recombines TRBV4-3 with TRBJ2-3, with TRBD1 matching over 7 bases. Germline values: CDR1 LGHNA, CDR2 YSLEER. There are 14 residues in the CDR3. Unmatched junction bases numbered 6, after V lost 5 bases and J lost 4 bases. Here the CDR3 reads CASSDDRDSDTQYF. Written as DNA, the CDR3 is TGCGCCAGCAGCGACGACAGGGATTCAGATACGCAGTATTTT.

V and J are TRBV7-8 and TRBJ1-5, with a tentative D call TRBD1 (6 bases). V shed 5 bases and J shed 5 bases, with 16 bases lying between them. Germline CDR1 is SGHVS and CDR2 is FQNEAQ. The CDR3 spans 15 residues. The chain's CDR3 is CASSALWGGDQPQHF. CDR3 DNA sequence: TGTGCCAGCAGCGCCTTATGGGGGGGCGATCAGCCCCAGCATTTT.

The V gene is TRBV18, the J gene TRBJ2-5; 8 nucleotides align to TRBD2. The J segment lost 4 bases and the V segment lost 3 bases, leaving 4 bases of the junction unmatched. The V gene's germline CDR1 is KGHSH and CDR2 LQKENI. The CDR3 has 14 residues. The CDR3 DNA reads TGTGCCAGCTCACCGGGACTAGAAGGAGAGACCCAGTACTTC. This sequence encodes CASSPGLEGETQYF.

This clone has just a few counts. The V call is TRBV11-2, the J call TRBJ1-1; 12 nucleotides match TRBD1. The CDR3 spans 16 residues. Germline V CDR1 and CDR2: SGHAT, FQNNGV. J lost 4 bases, V lost 6 bases, and 9 bases had no gene match. The CDR3 DNA reads as TGTGCCAGCAGACTGGGACAGGGGGCGAGGGGCACTGAAGCTTTCTTT. This sequence encodes CASRLGQGARGTEAFF.

The rearrangement links TRBV10-3 to TRBJ1-2; D is possibly TRBD1 (5 bases). Trimming removed 4 bases from V and 7 bases from J, with 10 bases in between. This CDR3 is 12 amino acids long. Germline V lookup: CDR1 ENHRY, CDR2 SYGVKD. In DNA form, the CDR3 reads TGTGCCATCAGTGCCAGGGATGGTGGCTACACCTTC. It yields the protein CAISARDGGYTF.

This clone has just one count. This chain joins TRBV4-2 and TRBJ2-3; D is unclear. Germline V gives CDR1 LGHNA, CDR2 YNFKEQ. There are 15 residues in the CDR3. V dropped 1 base and J dropped 0 bases, with 8 bases sitting between them. This CDR3 reads CASSQGLGSTDTQYF. In DNA form, the CDR3 reads TGTGCCAGCAGCCAAGGTCTAGGTAGCACAGATACGCAGTATTTT.

This chain joins TRBV28 and TRBJ2-7; D may be TRBD2 (6 bases). The CDR3 spans 16 residues. Germline V gene data show CDR1 as MDHEN and CDR2 as SYDVKM. Between the trimmed V and J ends, which lost 1 base and 1 base, there was a span of 14 bases. CDR3 in amino acids: CASSLFPAGTSYEQYF. For the CDR3, the DNA is TGTGCCAGCAGTTTATTCCCCGCGGGGACTTCCTACGAGCAGTACTTC.

The V and J genes are TRBV2 and TRBJ2-7, with TRBD2 matching 8 bases. The CDR3 loop spans 14 amino acids. Germline trimming cut 2 bases from V and 3 bases from J; bases unmatched to any gene: 3. The V gene's germline CDR1 is SNHLY and CDR2 FYNNEI. CDR3 in amino acids: CASSERSGSYEQYF. The CDR3 nucleotides read TGTGCCAGCAGTGAACGGAGCGGGAGCTACGAGCAGTACTTC.

This clone was observed a handful of times. The CDR3 loop is CASSHRQAAEQFF. For the CDR3, the DNA is TGTGCCAGCAGTCACAGACAGGCCGCCGAGCAGTTCTTC. The V and J genes are TRBV27 and TRBJ2-1; a weak D match, TRBD1 (6 bases). CDR3 length equals 13 residues. V was clipped by 5 bases and J by 10 bases, with 15 bases between them. The germline V gene encodes CDR1 MNHEY and CDR2 SMNVEV (reference sequence).

The chain joins TRBV6-6 to TRBJ1-2; no definite D call. The germline gives CDR1 MNHNY, CDR2 SVGAGI (reference sequence). V gave up 7 bases and J gave up 6 bases, with 12 bases separating them. This CDR3 has 12 amino acids. For the CDR3, the DNA is TGTGCCAGCATCCGGGGTACCCATGGCTACACCTTC. Residues: CASIRGTHGYTF.